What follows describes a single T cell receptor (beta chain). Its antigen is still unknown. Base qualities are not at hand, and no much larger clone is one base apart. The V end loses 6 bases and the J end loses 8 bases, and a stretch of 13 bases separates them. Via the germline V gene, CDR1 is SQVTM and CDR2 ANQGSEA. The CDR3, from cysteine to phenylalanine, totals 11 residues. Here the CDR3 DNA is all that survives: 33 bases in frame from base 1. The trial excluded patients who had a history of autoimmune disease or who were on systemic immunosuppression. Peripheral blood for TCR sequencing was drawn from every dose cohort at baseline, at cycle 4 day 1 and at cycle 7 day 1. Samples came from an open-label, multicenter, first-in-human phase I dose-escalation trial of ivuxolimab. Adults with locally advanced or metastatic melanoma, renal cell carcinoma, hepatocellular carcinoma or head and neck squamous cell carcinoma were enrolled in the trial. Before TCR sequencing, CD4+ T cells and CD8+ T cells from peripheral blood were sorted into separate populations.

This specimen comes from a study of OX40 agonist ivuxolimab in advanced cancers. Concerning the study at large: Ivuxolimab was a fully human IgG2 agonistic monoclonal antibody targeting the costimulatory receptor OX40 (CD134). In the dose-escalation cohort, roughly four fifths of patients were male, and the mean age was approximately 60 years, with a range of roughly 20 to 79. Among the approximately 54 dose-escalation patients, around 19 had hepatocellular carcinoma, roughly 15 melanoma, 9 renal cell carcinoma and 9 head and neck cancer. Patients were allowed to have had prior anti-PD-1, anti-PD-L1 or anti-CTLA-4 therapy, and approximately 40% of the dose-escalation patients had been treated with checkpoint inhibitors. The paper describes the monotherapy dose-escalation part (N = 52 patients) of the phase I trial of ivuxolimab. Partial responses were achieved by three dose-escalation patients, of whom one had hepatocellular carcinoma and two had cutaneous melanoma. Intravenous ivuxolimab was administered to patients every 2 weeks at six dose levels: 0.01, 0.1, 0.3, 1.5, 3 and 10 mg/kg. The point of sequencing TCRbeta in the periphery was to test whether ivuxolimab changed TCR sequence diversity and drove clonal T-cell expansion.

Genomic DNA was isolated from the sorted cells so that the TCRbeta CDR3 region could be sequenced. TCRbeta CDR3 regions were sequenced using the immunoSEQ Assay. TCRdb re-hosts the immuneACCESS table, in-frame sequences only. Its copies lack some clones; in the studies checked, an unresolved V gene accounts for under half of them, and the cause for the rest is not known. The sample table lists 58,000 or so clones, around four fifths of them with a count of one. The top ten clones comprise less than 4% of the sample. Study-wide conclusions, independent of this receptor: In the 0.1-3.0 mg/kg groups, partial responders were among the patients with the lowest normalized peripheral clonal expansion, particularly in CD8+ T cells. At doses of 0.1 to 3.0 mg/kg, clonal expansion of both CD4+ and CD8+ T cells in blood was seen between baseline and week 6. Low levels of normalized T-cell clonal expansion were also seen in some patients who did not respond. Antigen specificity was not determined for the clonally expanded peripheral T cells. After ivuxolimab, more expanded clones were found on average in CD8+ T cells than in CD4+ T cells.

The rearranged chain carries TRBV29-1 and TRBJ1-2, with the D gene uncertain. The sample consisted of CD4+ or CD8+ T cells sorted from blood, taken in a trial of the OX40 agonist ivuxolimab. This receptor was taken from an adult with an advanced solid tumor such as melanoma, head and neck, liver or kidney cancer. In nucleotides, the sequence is TGCAGCGTCAATCGAGCTGGAGGCTACACCTTC. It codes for CSVNRAGGYTF. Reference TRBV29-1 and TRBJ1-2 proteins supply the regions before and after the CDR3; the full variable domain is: SAVISQKPSRDICQRGTSLTIQCQVDSQVTMMFWYRQQPGQSLTLIATANQGSEATYESGFVIDKFPISRPNLTFSTLTVSNMSPEDSSIYLCSVNRAGGYTFGSGTRLTVV.